Below, 30 T cell receptor beta chains from the same sample are listed, as sequenced in a study of blood T cell repertoires in COVID-19. Sequencing used immunoSEQ multiplex PCR; TCRdb keeps in-frame clones, though not all of them. The sample contains about 87,000 clones, about four fifths of which appear only once. Sequencing was done on a sample of peripheral blood. The receptors come from a woman in her 70s with acute or convalescent COVID-19.

The chain combines TRBV6-1 with TRBJ1-5, with unresolved D. This CDR3 is built from 15 residues. The germline CDR1 and CDR2 sequences are MNHNS and SASEGT. Trimming removed 2 bases from V and 8 bases from J, with 16 bases in between. The CDR3 DNA is TGTGCCAGCAGTGAAAGGAGCCTGGTCCACGAGCCCCAGCATTTT. This codes for CASSERSLVHEPQHF.

The CDR3 DNA reads as TGCGCCAGCAGTGAACTAGCGGGGGACACAGATACGCAGTATTTT. It is translated as CASSELAGDTDTQYF. The rearrangement uses TRBV10-1 and TRBJ2-3; 11 bases fit TRBD2. The CDR3 consists of 15 residues. Looked up from germline, CDR1 is WNHNN and CDR2 is SYGVQD (reference sequence). Trimming took 3 bases from V and 2 from J; bases not matched to a gene: 1.

A remark on this clone: The sample has other DNA sequences that encode this CDR3 too. The DNA of the CDR3 is TGTGCCAGCAGCTTATCAGGAAATCAGCCCCAGCATTTT. Translated, it gives CASSLSGNQPQHF. J is TRBJ1-5 and V is TRBV7-9; no definite D call. Germline CDR1 reads SEHNR; CDR2 reads FQNEAQ (reference sequence). Trimming shortened V by 2 bases and J by 4 bases, and 6 bases separated the two germline ends. This CDR3 has 13 amino acids.

V gene TRBV7-9 combines with J gene TRBJ2-7, with a weak D call TRBD2 (6 bases). The germline V gene encodes CDR1 SEHNR and CDR2 FQNEAQ (reference sequence). The V gene lost 5 bases and the J gene lost 4 bases, with 15 bases spanning the gap. The CDR3 runs 14 residues. This CDR3 reads CASSRDWRSYEQYF. CDR3 DNA: TGTGCCAGCAGCCGGGACTGGCGGTCGTACGAGCAGTACTTC.

The CDR3 sequence is CASSESGYEQYF. The DNA of the CDR3 is TGTGCCAGCAGTGAGTCGGGCTACGAGCAGTACTTC. V and J are TRBV2 and TRBJ2-7; D is unclear. In germline, CDR1 is SNHLY, CDR2 FYNNEI. This CDR3 has 12 amino acids. V gave up 3 bases and J gave up 3 bases, with 6 bases separating them.

The chain employs TRBV3-1 (or the pseudogene TRBV3-2) and TRBJ2-7; D perhaps matches TRBD2 (5 bases). V lost 3 bases to trimming and J lost 7 bases, with 10 bases between them. The CDR3 totals 12 residues. Per germline, CDR1 LGHDT and CDR2 YNNKEL (reference sequence). The CDR3 bases are TGTGCCAGCAGCCAGAACGAGCGGGAGCAGTACTTC. As protein: CASSQNEREQYF.

The chain employs TRBV9 and TRBJ1-1, with a possible D match to TRBD1 (6 bases). Germline CDR1 SGDLS, CDR2 YYNGEE. This CDR3 region has 14 residues. Trimming removed 4 bases at V and 7 bases at J, with 17 bases between. The CDR3 DNA reads as TGTGCCAGCAGCCCGCTGACAGGCATTATTGAAGCTTTCTTT. It yields the protein CASSPLTGIIEAFF.

The chain employs TRBV5-1 and TRBJ2-2; D not certain. With 0 bases removed from V and 6 bases from J, the gap between germline ends came to 12 bases. Germline V gene data show CDR1 as SGHRS and CDR2 as YFSETQ. CDR3 length: 15 amino acids. The CDR3 here is CASSLGSQSAGELFF. CDR3 DNA: TGCGCCAGCAGCTTGGGGAGCCAGTCTGCCGGGGAGCTGTTTTTT.

The gene calls are TRBV5-1 and TRBJ1-4; no reliable D call. V lost 0 bases, J lost 3 bases, and 6 bases lay in between. CDR1 SGHRS and CDR2 YFSETQ come from the germline V gene. This CDR3 spans 14 amino acids. In DNA form, the CDR3 reads TGCGCCAGCAGCTTGGGTGGAGCTAATGAAAAACTGTTTTTT. This encodes CASSLGGANEKLFF.

In nucleotides, the CDR3 is TGTGCCAGCAGTCAGGGGGCACCGCGGACTGAAGCTTTCTTT. It encodes CASSQGAPRTEAFF. This chain joins TRBV6-6 and TRBJ1-1, with 8 bases matching TRBD1. Trimming cost V 5 bases and J 5 bases; bases outside gene matches: 7. CDR1 and CDR2 from the germline V gene are MNHNY and SVGAGI (reference sequence). This CDR3 comprises 14 residues.

The V call is TRBV12-5, the J call TRBJ1-3, with 9 bases matching TRBD1. The junction had 8 bases not matched to a gene; V was cut back by 2 bases and J by 3 bases. CDR1 and CDR2 (germline): LGHNT, FRNRAP. The CDR3 consists of 17 residues. DNA of the CDR3: TGTGCTAGTGGTTTGAACTCCGGACAGGGGCTTGGAAACACCATATATTTT. Residues: CASGLNSGQGLGNTIYF.

Written as DNA, the CDR3 is TGCGCCAGCAGCCTGGCAATGGGGAGGGTTAAGGAGCAGTACTTC. Its protein product is CASSLAMGRVKEQYF. The gene calls are TRBV5-1 and TRBJ2-7; 7 nucleotides match TRBD2. CDR3 length: 15 residues. The trim removed 4 bases at V and 7 bases at J, leaving 14 bases unmatched. Germline V gene sequence: CDR1 SGHRS, CDR2 YFSETQ. Full variable domain (remainder filled in from reference TRBV5-1 and TRBJ2-7): KAGVTQTPRYLIKTRGQQVTLSCSPISGHRSVSWYQQTPGQGLQFLFEYFSETQRNKGNFPGRFSGRQFSNSRSEMNVSTLELGDSALYLCASSLAMGRVKEQYFGPGTRLTVT.

In DNA form, the CDR3 reads TGTGCCAGCAGCGTGGGCGGGGGGAACACCGGGGAGCTGTTTTTT. It encodes CASSVGGGNTGELFF. The chain carries TRBV9 and TRBJ2-2, with TRBD2 matching over 7 bases. CDR3 size: 15 residues. Trimming took 2 bases from V and 1 from J; bases not matched to a gene: 2. Per germline, CDR1 SGDLS and CDR2 YYNGEE. Looking up the rest from reference TRBV9 and TRBJ2-2 gives the full variable domain: DSGVTQTPKHLITATGQRVTLRCSPRSGDLSVYWYQQSLDQGLQFLIQYYNGEERAKGNILERFSAQQFPDLHSELNLSSLELGDSALYFCASSVGGGNTGELFFGEGSRLTVL.

The CDR3 protein is CASSPGTGVVQPQHF. The CDR3 DNA reads as TGTGCCAGCAGTCCCGGGACAGGGGTTGTTCAGCCCCAGCATTTT. The chain uses TRBV2 and TRBJ1-5, with 10 bases that match TRBD1. Germline V gene sequence: CDR1 SNHLY, CDR2 FYNNEI. The junction had 7 bases not matched to a gene; V was cut back by 5 bases and J by 6 bases. CDR3 length: 15 amino acids. Drawing the rest from reference TRBV2 and TRBJ1-5, the complete variable domain is EPEVTQTPSHQVTQMGQEVILRCVPISNHLYFYWYRQILGQKVEFLVSFYNNEISEKSEIFDDQFSVERPDGSNFTLKIRSTKLEDSAMYFCASSPGTGVVQPQHFGDGTRLSIL.

This chain links TRBV7-9 with TRBJ2-3; the D is unclear. This CDR3 contains 13 residues. V gave up 2 bases and J gave up 1 base, with 4 bases separating them. Germline CDR1 SEHNR, CDR2 FQNEAQ (reference sequence). CDR3 sequence (DNA): TGTGCCAGCAGCTTATTAGGCACAGATACGCAGTATTTT. Its translation is CASSLLGTDTQYF.

The chain employs TRBV28 and TRBJ2-2; D possibly corresponds to TRBD1 (6 bases). V lost 3 bases and J lost 1, with 12 bases in between. The germline gives CDR1 MDHEN, CDR2 SYDVKM. CDR3 size: 16 residues. CDR3 residues: CASSFWGLGNTGELFF. The CDR3 DNA reads TGTGCCAGCAGTTTCTGGGGGCTTGGGAACACCGGGGAGCTGTTTTTT.

The chain carries TRBV30 and TRBJ1-2, with 9 bases fitting TRBD1. Germline V gene sequence: CDR1 GTSNPN, CDR2 SVGIG (reference sequence). There are 14 residues in the CDR3. The junction had 9 bases not matched to a gene; V was cut back by 8 bases and J by 2 bases. The CDR3 sequence: CAPPDRGFNYGYTF. Here the CDR3 DNA reads TGTGCCCCGCCCGACAGGGGGTTCAACTATGGCTACACCTTC.

This clone was recorded a few times. The chain carries TRBV19 and TRBJ2-2, with TRBD2 as a possible D gene (6 bases). Looked up from germline, CDR1 is LNHDA and CDR2 is SQIVND (reference sequence). V was cut by 6 bases and J by 4 bases, with 15 bases left in between. The CDR3 spans 15 residues. The CDR3, as DNA: TGTGCCAGTAGACCCGGGACTGGAGGCACCGGGGAGCTGTTTTTT. Residues: CASRPGTGGTGELFF. Full variable domain (remainder filled in from reference TRBV19 and TRBJ2-2): DGGITQSPKYLFRKEGQNVTLSCEQNLNHDAMYWYRQDPGQGLRLIYYSQIVNDFQKGDIAEGYSVSREKKESFPLTVTSAQKNPTAFYLCASRPGTGGTGELFFGEGSRLTVL.

The J gene is TRBJ1-2, the V gene TRBV2; TRBD1 agrees at 9 bases. In germline, CDR1 is SNHLY, CDR2 FYNNEI. The CDR3 contains 13 residues. Trimming at V came to 5 bases and at J to 6 bases, leaving 4 bases not matched to a gene. The CDR3: CASSRDREDGYTF. The CDR3 DNA sequence: TGTGCCAGCAGTCGGGACAGGGAGGATGGCTACACCTTC. The full variable domain, its missing parts supplied by reference TRBV2 and TRBJ1-2, is EPEVTQTPSHQVTQMGQEVILRCVPISNHLYFYWYRQILGQKVEFLVSFYNNEISEKSEIFDDQFSVERPDGSNFTLKIRSTKLEDSAMYFCASSRDREDGYTFGSGTRLTVV.

The chain joins TRBV10-1 to TRBJ1-1; no clear D. The germline V gene has CDR1 WNHNN and CDR2 SYGVQD (reference sequence). V shed 2 bases and J shed 2 bases, with 18 bases lying between them. The CDR3 has 17 residues. The CDR3 DNA sequence: TGCGCCAGCAGTGAGGATAGGAGACTCCTACGCAACACTGAAGCTTTCTTT. Protein product: CASSEDRRLLRNTEAFF.

The chain links TRBV2 to TRBJ1-6; TRBD1 matches 11 bases. Germline V gene data show CDR1 as SNHLY and CDR2 as FYNNEI. V was pared by 7 bases and J by 10 bases, with 9 bases of the junction left unmatched. The CDR3 has 15 amino acids. This CDR3 reads CASTVDRGRLSPLHF. The CDR3 coding sequence is TGTGCCAGCACCGTGGACAGGGGGCGACTCTCACCCCTCCACTTT.

This clone was picked up a small number of times. This chain uses TRBV30 with TRBJ1-2, with TRBD1 identical over 11 bases. Germline values: CDR1 GTSNPN, CDR2 SVGIG (reference sequence). The CDR3 runs to 16 residues. The V and J ends lost 0 bases and 7 bases, in that order; junction bases with no gene match: 10. The CDR3 coding sequence is TGTGCCTGGAGTGTATACCCTCTTGGGACAGGGGGTGGCTACACCTTC. Encoded protein: CAWSVYPLGTGGGYTF.

The V call is TRBV27, the J call TRBJ1-5; D might be TRBD1 (6 bases). V dropped 2 bases and J dropped 2 bases, with 7 bases sitting between them. Germline V gene lookup returns CDR1 MNHEY and CDR2 SMNVEV (reference sequence). This CDR3 region has 14 residues. The CDR3 spells CASSLHRGNQPQHF. The CDR3, as DNA: TGTGCCAGCAGTTTACACAGGGGCAATCAGCCCCAGCATTTT.

The CDR3 loop reads CASSSRTGRTGELFF. CDR3 sequence (DNA): TGTGCCAGCAGCTCTCGGACAGGCCGCACCGGGGAGCTGTTTTTT. The gene calls are TRBV5-8 and TRBJ2-2, with 7 nucleotides matching TRBD1. V was clipped by 3 bases and J by 4 bases; unmatched bases: 6. This CDR3 comprises 15 residues. The germline gives CDR1 SGHTS, CDR2 YDEGEE.

The J gene is TRBJ1-5, the V gene TRBV18; 9 nucleotides match TRBD1. V dropped 5 bases and J dropped 1; count of bases not matched to a gene: 3. CDR1 and CDR2 (germline): KGHSH, LQKENI. The CDR3 runs 15 residues. For the CDR3, the DNA is TGTGCCAGCTCAACAGGGGGCGGGAGCAATCAGCCCCAGCATTTT. Translated, it gives CASSTGGGSNQPQHF.

The V and J genes are TRBV6-5 and TRBJ1-2; TRBD1 is a possible D gene (5 bases). This CDR3 region has 16 residues. V lost 3 bases and J lost 0, with 14 bases in between. CDR1 MNHEY and CDR2 SVGAGI come from the germline V gene. DNA of the CDR3: TGTGCCAGCAGTTATTCGGGACTGACGGCTAACTATGGCTACACCTTC. Its protein product is CASSYSGLTANYGYTF.

This chain connects TRBV30 to TRBJ1-3; TRBD1 might be the D (6 bases). The CDR3 sequence is 13 residues long. Germline assignment: CDR1 GTSNPN and CDR2 SVGIG (reference sequence). The germline V and J ends were trimmed by 1 base and 9 bases, with 13 bases remaining between them. CDR3 residues: CAWSGQASVTIYF. The CDR3 nucleotides are TGTGCCTGGAGTGGACAGGCGTCAGTCACCATATATTTT.

The chain combines TRBV2 with TRBJ2-3, with D uncertain. Trimming left V 7 bases short and J 7 bases short, with 12 bases between. Per germline, CDR1 SNHLY and CDR2 FYNNEI. This CDR3 is 12 amino acids long. The CDR3 nucleotides read TGTGCCAGCACCCTTGACTCTTATACGCAGTATTTT. Translation gives CASTLDSYTQYF.

This clone was counted a few times. The chain joins TRBV19 to TRBJ2-3; 9 bases map to TRBD2. The CDR3 has 16 residues. The J segment lost 5 bases and the V segment lost 4 bases, leaving 10 bases of the junction unmatched. CDR1 and CDR2 (germline): LNHDA, SQIVND (reference sequence). The CDR3 DNA sequence: TGTGCCAGTAGTAACAAGCGCGGGGGGGCCGTAGATACGCAGTATTTT. Translated, it gives CASSNKRGGAVDTQYF.

The chain is built from TRBV5-1 and TRBJ1-6, with 11 bases matching TRBD1. CDR1 SGHRS and CDR2 YFSETQ come from the germline V gene. CDR3 length equals 16 residues. V shed 4 bases and J 8 bases; nucleotides not matched to a gene: 8. The CDR3 protein is CASSPARTGGYSPLHF. The CDR3 DNA sequence: TGCGCCAGCAGCCCGGCACGGACAGGGGGCTATTCACCCCTCCACTTT.